The TCR beta chain under discussion was sequenced for a study of beta chain bispecific antibodies for T cell cancers. Either OKT3 anti-CD3 antibody or CD3/CD28 beads expanded T cells from blood mononuclear cells over 3 days. TCRdb itself ran the 5' RACE reads through MiXCR, one entry per CDR3 protein. Here the sample spans about 20,000 distinct CDR3 sequences, over 2% being singletons. In regard to this clonotype: Its specificity is not known.

Study-wide points: Normal T cells contributed less of the targeted TRBV signal than the leukemia cells did.

The sequencing sample was made of healthy donor T cells cultured with leukemia cells. This receptor was obtained from a human donor in good health. Some clones in this sample may be carry-over from other donors' samples.

CDR3 region: CASSYTRTGLDTEAFF. Here the CDR3 DNA reads TGTGCCAGCAGTTACACTAGGACAGGGTTAGACACTGAAGCTTTCTTT. V is TRBV6-6 and J is TRBJ1-1, with 8 bases aligning to TRBD1. Looked up from germline, CDR1 is MNHNY and CDR2 is SVGAGI (reference sequence). V lost 2 bases and J lost 3; bases outside the gene matches: 8. The CDR3 extends over 16 amino acids.